This note documents a single TCR beta chain sequence. Its target is not known. TCRdb itself ran the reads through MiXCR, one entry per CDR3 protein. The table records around 120,000 distinct CDR3 sequences, 20% to 30% of them present only once. The source of the sample is a study of T cell repertoires in cytomegalovirus infection. Overall study context: Indicated by public TCR beta signatures were CMV infection and matching HLA type. Study observations and caveats: The response measured ex vivo was dominated by TCR beta clonotypes (HLA-C-restricted and CMV-specific). Adding up the frequency of public TCR beta families identified people who carried CMV plus the relevant HLA.

Between the trimmed V and J ends, which lost 1 base and 4 bases, there was a span of 10 bases. This CDR3 is built from 14 residues. Germline V gene data show CDR1 as SGHAT and CDR2 as FQNNGV. The clonotype comes from a human donor in good health (CMV status not recorded). Some clones in this sample may be carry-over from other donors' samples. This chain uses TRBV11-2 with TRBJ2-5, with unresolved D. The sequencing input was PBMCs, sequenced either directly or after in vitro stimulation (not recorded which). The CDR3 loop is CASSLAGPRETQYF. The CDR3, as DNA: TGTGCCAGCAGCTTAGCGGGTCCTAGAGAGACCCAGTACTTC.